These 7 T cell receptor beta chains share one sample of origin, sequenced in a study of blood T cell repertoires in COVID-19. TCRdb's copy holds only in-frame clones and misses some; the assay was immunoSEQ multiplex PCR. The sample lists about 310,000 clones, around nine tenths occurring once. Material for sequencing was PBMCs or T cells enriched from blood (not recorded which). These TCRs come from a woman in her 40s who had recovered from COVID-19.

The chain is built from TRBV28 and TRBJ1-2; 8 bases map to TRBD1. V lost 3 bases and J lost 8; bases outside the gene matches: 5. CDR1 and CDR2 (germline): MDHEN, SYDVKM. The CDR3 extends over 13 amino acids. Here the CDR3 reads CASSFPGGRGYTF. CDR3 nucleotides: TGTGCCAGCAGTTTCCCAGGGGGCCGGGGCTACACCTTC.

V usage is TRBV25-1 and J usage is TRBJ1-2; the D is unclear. The germline V gene encodes CDR1 MGHDK and CDR2 SYGVNS. Deletions cut 4 bases from V and 8 bases from J, with 8 bases between. The CDR3 is 11 residues long. This CDR3 is CASSVGLGYTF. As DNA, the CDR3 is TGTGCCAGCAGTGTGGGCTTAGGCTACACCTTC.

The V gene is TRBV10-3, the J gene TRBJ1-2; TRBD1 agrees at 10 bases. The V gene's germline CDR1 is ENHRY and CDR2 SYGVKD. The CDR3 has 15 amino acids. V lost 4 bases and J lost 0; bases outside the gene matches: 2. The CDR3 DNA sequence: TGTGCCATCAGTGGCGGGACAGGGGCTAACTATGGCTACACCTTC. It codes for CAISGGTGANYGYTF.

The J gene is TRBJ2-5, the V gene TRBV7-9, with D possibly TRBD2 on 5 matching bases. V was cut by 5 bases and J by 5 bases, with 12 bases left in between. The CDR3 spans 13 residues. Germline V gives CDR1 SEHNR, CDR2 FQNEAQ (reference sequence). The CDR3 bases are TGTGCCAGCAGCGACCGGGATTCGGAGACCCAGTACTTC. Amino acids: CASSDRDSETQYF.

This chain connects TRBV29-1 to TRBJ2-7; 10 nucleotides align to TRBD1. The CDR3 sequence is 14 residues long. Germline assignment: CDR1 SQVTM and CDR2 ANQGSEA. V lost 3 bases and J lost 2; bases outside the gene matches: 4. Here the CDR3 DNA reads TGCAGCGTTGACTCCGGGACAGGGGCCTACGAGCAGTACTTC. It yields the protein CSVDSGTGAYEQYF.

Comments on this clone: This sample includes further DNA sequences coding for the same CDR3. The chain employs TRBV20-1 and TRBJ2-3; no reliable D call. V was clipped by 1 base and J by 6 bases, with 5 bases between them. The CDR3 consists of 11 residues. Per germline, CDR1 DFQATT and CDR2 SNEGSKA (reference sequence). As DNA, the CDR3 is TGCAGTGCTAGAGGCGGCGATACGCAGTATTTT. Encoded protein: CSARGGDTQYF.

The genes are TRBV7-9 and TRBJ2-3; D is possibly TRBD2 (6 bases). The V end was cut by 5 bases, the J end by 3 bases, with 12 bases between. The germline V gene has CDR1 SEHNR and CDR2 FQNEAQ (reference sequence). The CDR3 runs to 14 residues. The CDR3 DNA reads TGTGCCAGCAGCCTTACTAGCAATACAGATACGCAGTATTTT. Translated: CASSLTSNTDTQYF.